This T cell receptor (beta chain) was documented in a study of T-cell reconstitution after alpha-beta-depleted transplantation in children. Study-wide findings and caveats: T-cell counts and diversity at one year following transplant were attributed mainly to newly produced T cells.

The authors prepared the TCRbeta library with unique molecular identifiers. In TCRdb, the PCR reads were re-called with MiXCR into one record per CDR3 protein. The table shows 800,000 to 1,000,000 distinct CDR3 sequences, with roughly 29% occurring only once. As regards this clonotype: The antigen is not known.

With V trimmed by 9 bases and J by 0 bases, 5 bases remained unmatched. The CDR3 spans 16 residues. This chain joins TRBV12-3 or TRBV12-4 and TRBJ2-6, with TRBD1 matching over 10 bases. Sequences were derived from PBMCs, mostly from graft donor cells, sampled 360 days after TCRalphabeta/CD19-depleted stem cell transplant. The clonotype was recovered from a boy younger than two who had a stem cell transplant for SCID, so the T cells may come from the graft donor. Here the CDR3 DNA reads TGTGCCAGTACCCGGGACAGGGGCTCTGGGGCCAACGTCCTGACTTTC. This codes for CASTRDRGSGANVLTF.